This TCR beta chain was sequenced during a study of cytomegalovirus exposure and HLA in healthy donors. About the research overall: A subsequent analysis reported that the 95 to 150 validation repertoires were produced on the same platform that had also been used for the 666 first-cohort repertoires. Study-wide results and caveats: Cytomegalovirus association was listed for roughly 160 TCR beta chains.

Assay: immunoSEQ multiplex PCR; the TCRdb copy retains only in-frame clones and omits some. The sample contains 65,000 to 70,000 clones, approximately 90% of which appear only once. J lost 3 bases, V lost 6 bases, and 4 bases had no gene match. In germline, CDR1 is ENHRY, CDR2 SYGVKD. CDR3 length: 15 amino acids. The donors were members of the validation cohort, which comprised around 110 subjects and was separate from the first cohort of roughly 700 subjects. To note about this clone: Antigen unknown.

This receptor was obtained from a man aged 18 to 30 in good health and CMV-seronegative. The genes are TRBV10-3 and TRBJ2-1; 11 bases are shared with TRBD2. Sequenced material: PBMCs. The CDR3 region is CAISPGLADYNEQFF. The CDR3 DNA is TGTGCCATCAGCCCGGGACTAGCGGACTACAATGAGCAGTTCTTC.